This T cell receptor beta chain was captured by sequencing in a study of CD8+ T cells in alopecia areata. Looking at the study overall: Tofacitinib exposure lasted 6 to 18 months, followed by 6 months off drug.

It was cDNA, reverse transcribed from extracted RNA, that served as the sequencing template. Sequencing was performed with immunoSEQ multiplex PCR; in TCRdb, only in-frame clones are kept and a portion is missing. This table has 150,000 to 200,000 clones, 55% to 75% appearing once. The study's findings and limits: Alphabeta T cells residing in normal skin are also sequenced in scalp samples.

Treatment noted: oral pan-JAK inhibitor, 5-10 mg twice daily. Looked up from germline, CDR1 is MNHNS and CDR2 is SASEGT. V shed 7 bases, J shed 4 bases, and the junction held 9 bases outside the gene matches. The CDR3 spans 15 residues. To note about this clone: No antigen is known for it.

This rearrangement joins TRBV6-1 to TRBJ1-2, with 10 bases fitting TRBD1. This sequence was found in a human donor with alopecia areata. Sequencing was performed on CD4+ T cells sorted from blood, taken at week 4, from a patient treated with tofacitinib. Here the CDR3 DNA reads TGTGCCAGCACCCCTGGGACAGGGGAACCCTATGGCTACACCTTC. This gives the protein CASTPGTGEPYGYTF.